This T cell receptor (beta chain) was found in a study of T-cell reconstitution after alpha-beta-depleted transplantation in children. This sample's TCRbeta library carried unique molecular identifier barcodes. TCRdb independently ran MiXCR on the PCR reads; one entry per CDR3 protein. The sample records about 980,000 distinct CDR3 sequences, 25% to 30% being singletons. This CDR3 has 13 residues. V lost 3 bases and J lost 5, with 8 bases in between. Sequenced material: PBMCs, mostly from graft donor cells, taken 360 days after TCRalphabeta/CD19-depleted stem cell transplant. The clonotype was recovered from a boy in the first two years of life who had a stem cell transplant for SCID, so the T cells may come from the graft donor. The chain uses TRBV12-3 or TRBV12-4 and TRBJ1-5, with no clear D. The CDR3 nucleotides read TGTGCCAGCAGTTTCGACCGCGATCAGCCCCAGCATTTT. As protein: CASSFDRDQPQHF.